This T cell receptor beta chain emerged from a study of regulatory T cells in long-lasting Graves disease. In building TCR beta libraries, iRepertoire HTBI primers were used together with Arm-PCR of CDR3 regions. TCRdb re-called the multiplex PCR reads with MiXCR, one entry per CDR3 protein. Of fewer than 550,000 distinct CDR3 sequences in the sample, about a fifth are singletons; the top ten hold around 7%. There are many counts of this clonotype. The antigen is unknown. Study results and caveats: Authors noted too few samples as a limitation. Persistent patients shared 2,500 to 3,000 public clonotypes among themselves. Newly diagnosed patients shared fewer, at some 900.

Time point here: persistent/refractory GD, antithyroid drugs over 5 years with positive TRAb. PBMC RNA served as the TCR library source. The CDR3 runs to 14 residues. Deletions cut 5 bases from V and 6 bases from J, with 13 bases between. CDR1 is PRHDT, CDR2 FYEKMQ, per germline (reference sequence). The sequence was collected from a female donor with Graves disease. The rearrangement joins TRBV13 to TRBJ1-4; no reliable D call. Specimen: peripheral blood mononuclear cells (PBMCs), collected when the disease was refractory, from a patient treated with antithyroid drugs. The CDR3: CASSLGMEDEKLFF. In nucleotides, the CDR3 is TGTGCCAGCAGCCTCGGAATGGAGGATGAAAAACTGTTTTTT.